The source of this TCR beta chain is a study of low-dose radiotherapy and immunotherapy resistance in tumors. Study-wide background: Those assigned to Cohort 2 were treated with 1 Gy per fraction every two weeks (13 Gy in total over 26 weeks).

This clonotype has ten or more counts. With TRAV- and TRBV-specific primers, first-strand cDNA was made, covering the alpha and beta chains. With a constant-region primer and a V-primer adapter, TCRs were subjected to roughly 20 PCR cycles of amplification. mRNA isolates were amplified via in vitro transcription. TCRdb ran MiXCR on the reads and lists one entry per CDR3 protein. The table lists around 83,000 distinct CDR3 sequences, over 15% of them singletons. The time point denotes: before trial treatment. Germline CDR1 reads MNHEY; CDR2 reads SMNVEV (reference sequence). CDR3 length: 17 residues. J gave up 1 base and V 1 base, and 3 bases lay outside the gene matches.

Source: PBMCs, taken before treatment. This chain joins TRBV27 and TRBJ2-2; TRBD2 agrees at 10 bases. The receptor was isolated from a male donor with prostate cancer. CDR3 in amino acids: CASSLFGLAENTGELFF. The DNA of the CDR3 is TGTGCCAGCAGTTTATTTGGACTAGCGGAGAACACCGGGGAGCTGTTTTTT.